Here is one T cell receptor beta chain with its context. Antigen specificity is unknown. CD45RO/CCR7/CD25/CD127/CD95/CD27 separated CD4+ naive, central memory, regulatory and stem cell-like memory cells by sorting. The sample originates from a study of beta chain features in type 1 diabetes. Whole-study context: The patient and healthy donor groups were comparable for age, gender and cell yields.

General study findings and limits: For patients and controls alike, PCR might favor shorter templates to the same degree. All four CD4+ subsets of Type 1 diabetes patients contained TCRB CDR3s that were moderately but significantly shorter.

Investigators reverse transcribed all isolated RNA, so they sequenced expressed TCRB transcripts. Produced via immunoSEQ multiplex PCR; TCRdb's table is partial and in-frame only. The table shows some 45,000 clones, with approximately 72% occurring only once. The ends lost 1 base at V and 0 bases at J; junction bases unmatched: 4. The CDR3 is made up of 17 amino acids. Germline loops: CDR1 MGHRA, CDR2 YSYEKL. The chain uses TRBV4-1 and TRBJ2-7; TRBD2 aligns across 12 bases. Sequenced: Tregs from blood. The TCR sequence derives from a woman aged 18-30 years with type 1 diabetes. For the CDR3, the DNA is TGCGCCAGCAGCCAAGGAGGGACTAGCGGGCACTCCTACGAGCAGTACTTC. The encoded protein is CASSQGGTSGHSYEQYF.